The rows below give T cell receptor beta chains drawn from one sample of a study of CD8 T cells in ankylosing spondylitis. TCRdb analysed the 5' RACE reads with MiXCR anew, one entry per CDR3 protein. The sample consists of around 540,000 distinct CDR3 sequences, roughly 13% of them appearing once. Sequencing input: blood, either unsorted or a sorted T cell fraction (not recorded which). The source is a male donor with ankylosing spondylitis. The CDR3 runs from the conserved cysteine through the conserved F or W.

J	V	CDR3
TRBJ2-5	TRBV5-1	CASSPGQGGETQYF
TRBJ2-1	TRBV4-2	CASSQGGTVSYEQFF
TRBJ2-1	TRBV2	CASGTRSGYNEQFF
TRBJ1-5	TRBV29-1	CSVYDSPGQPQHF
TRBJ2-7	TRBV5-1	CASSVSGNSWEQYF
TRBJ1-1	TRBV20-1	CSAKTGAHTEAFF
TRBJ2-5	TRBV5-1	CASSSTLIETQYF
TRBJ2-2	TRBV12-3/TRBV12-4	CASSKSLIPDTGELFF
TRBJ2-1	TRBV2	CASSASGRAIEQFF
TRBJ1-6	TRBV5-5	CASSSLGAGVSPLHF
TRBJ2-2	TRBV29-1	CSAERGFGTGELFF
TRBJ2-3	TRBV4-2	CASSQSGSAQYF